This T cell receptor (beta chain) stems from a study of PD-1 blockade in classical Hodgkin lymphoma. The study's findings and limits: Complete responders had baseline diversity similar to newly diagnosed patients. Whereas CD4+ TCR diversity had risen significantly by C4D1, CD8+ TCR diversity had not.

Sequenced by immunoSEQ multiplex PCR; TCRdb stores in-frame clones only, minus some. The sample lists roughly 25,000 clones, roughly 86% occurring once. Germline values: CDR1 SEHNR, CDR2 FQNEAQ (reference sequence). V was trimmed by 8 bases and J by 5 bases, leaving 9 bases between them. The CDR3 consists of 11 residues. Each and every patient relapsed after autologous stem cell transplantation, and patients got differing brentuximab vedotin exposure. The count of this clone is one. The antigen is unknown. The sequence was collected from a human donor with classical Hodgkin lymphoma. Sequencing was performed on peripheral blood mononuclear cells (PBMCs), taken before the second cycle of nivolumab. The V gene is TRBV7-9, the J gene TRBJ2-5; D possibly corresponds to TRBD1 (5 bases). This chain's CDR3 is CASGAQETQYF. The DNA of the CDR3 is TGTGCCAGCGGGGCGCAGGAGACCCAGTACTTC. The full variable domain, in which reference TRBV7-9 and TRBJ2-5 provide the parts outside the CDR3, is DTGVSQNPRHKITKRGQNVTFRCDPISEHNRLYWYRQTLGQGPEFLTYFQNEAQLEKSRLLSDRFSAERPKGSFSTLEIQRTEQGDSAMYLCASGAQETQYFGPGTRLLVL.